The rows below give T cell receptor beta chains drawn from one sample of a study of blood T cell repertoires in COVID-19. Repertoires were generated with immunoSEQ multiplex PCR, while TCRdb's copy carries only in-frame clones and drops some. Of 300,000 to 450,000 clones in the sample, more than 85% were seen once. The sample comprised peripheral blood. Receptors were obtained from a human donor in a cohort sampled during active COVID-19. CDR3s include the opening cysteine and the closing phenylalanine or tryptophan. D genes are given only for firm matches. Where a row states a size, it is once, few, many or the class of an expanded clone; other rows omit it.

d_call	v_call	j_call	clone_size	cdr3_aa	cdr3_nt
-	TRBV7-2	TRBJ1-4	-	CASSSRGTPNEKLFF	TGTGCCAGCAGCTCCAGGGGTACACCTAATGAAAAACTGTTTTTT
-	TRBV6-5	TRBJ1-1	-	CASSDSRRNTEAFF	TGTGCCAGCAGTGACTCTCGCAGGAACACTGAAGCTTTCTTT
-	TRBV19	TRBJ2-1	-	CASSLAAGSTDEQFF	TGTGCCAGTAGCCTCGCGGCGGGGAGTACAGATGAGCAGTTCTTC
-	TRBV28	TRBJ2-6	-	CASSQASGANVLTF	TGTGCCAGCTCACAGGCCTCTGGGGCCAACGTCCTGACTTTC
TRBD2	TRBV5-4	TRBJ2-3	-	CASSSGLAGGPVSQYF	TGTGCCAGCAGCTCCGGACTAGCGGGAGGGCCGGTGTCGCAGTATTTT
-	TRBV18	TRBJ2-2	-	CASSPSTGLAGELFF	TGTGCCAGCTCACCCTCGACAGGTCTCGCCGGGGAGCTGTTTTTT
TRBD1	TRBV6-5	TRBJ1-5	-	CASSSLQGAGQPQHF	TGTGCCAGCAGTTCCCTACAGGGGGCAGGACAGCCCCAGCATTTT
TRBD2	TRBV7-2	TRBJ2-7	-	CASTLAGGPYEQYF	TGTGCCAGCACTCTAGCGGGGGGGCCCTACGAGCAGTACTTC
-	TRBV2	TRBJ1-1	-	CASTLQGVDTEAFF	TGTGCCAGCACCCTACAGGGCGTGGACACTGAAGCTTTCTTT
-	TRBV24-1	TRBJ2-5	-	CATPGVLKETQYF	TGTGCCACCCCCGGGGTGCTGAAAGAGACCCAGTACTTC
-	TRBV19	TRBJ1-1	-	CASSIQATNTEAFF	TGTGCCAGTAGTATACAGGCTACGAACACTGAAGCTTTCTTT
-	TRBV4-1	TRBJ2-7	-	CASSQVPDRRTYEQYF	TGCGCCAGCAGCCAGGTACCAGACAGGCGAACCTACGAGCAGTACTTC
TRBD1	TRBV2	TRBJ1-2	-	CASSVQGAPQYGYTF	TGTGCCAGCAGTGTACAGGGGGCGCCTCAGTATGGCTACACCTTC
-	TRBV9	TRBJ1-2	-	CASSVSGGNGYTF	TGTGCCAGCAGCGTGAGTGGGGGGAATGGCTACACCTTC
TRBD2	TRBV4-1	TRBJ2-1	many	CASRERELWFF	TGCGCCAGCAGGGAGCGGGAGTTATGGTTCTTC
TRBD2	TRBV7-9	TRBJ2-5	-	CASSLNRDYPNF	TGTGCCAGCAGCTTAAACCGGGACTACCCTAACTTC
-	TRBV7-9	TRBJ2-5	-	CASSSGLEARETQYF	TGTGCCAGCAGCTCCGGACTTGAAGCTAGGGAGACCCAGTACTTC
-	TRBV18	TRBJ1-2	-	CASSPPSGYLNYGYTF	TGTGCCAGCTCACCACCATCGGGGTACCTGAACTATGGCTACACCTTC
-	TRBV19	TRBJ1-1	-	CASSTRKVGDTEAFF	TGTGCCAGTAGTACTCGAAAGGTAGGGGACACTGAAGCTTTCTTT
TRBD1	TRBV3-1/TRBV3-2	TRBJ2-7	-	CASSQGGQGSYEQYF	TGTGCCAGCAGCCAAGGGGGACAGGGTTCCTACGAGCAGTACTTC
-	TRBV5-6	TRBJ1-3	-	CASSLGGRFSGNTIYF	TGTGCCAGCAGCTTGGGGGGCCGGTTCTCTGGAAACACCATATATTTT
TRBD1	TRBV7-8	TRBJ1-1	-	CASSLVRWTGGTEAFF	TGTGCCAGCAGCTTAGTCCGGTGGACAGGGGGGACTGAAGCTTTCTTT
TRBD2	TRBV18	TRBJ2-7	-	CASSPGLAGVYEQYF	TGTGCCAGCTCACCGGGACTAGCGGGAGTCTACGAGCAGTACTTC
TRBD1	TRBV7-9	TRBJ1-2	-	CASSRAGGSQWYGYTF	TGTGCCAGCAGCAGGGCAGGGGGCTCCCAATGGTATGGCTACACCTTC
TRBD2	TRBV5-4	TRBJ2-5	-	CASRPRLAEETQYF	TGTGCCAGCAGGCCCAGACTAGCGGAAGAGACCCAGTACTTC
TRBD1	TRBV9	TRBJ1-2	-	CASSVGTGFGYTF	TGTGCCAGCAGCGTAGGGACAGGGTTTGGCTACACCTTC
TRBD1	TRBV10-3	TRBJ1-2	few	CATRDREVSYTF	TGTGCCACCCGGGACAGGGAGGTTAGCTACACCTTC
TRBD2	TRBV4-1	TRBJ2-1	-	CASSRLAGVRNEQFF	TGCGCCAGCAGCCGCCTAGCGGGAGTGAGGAATGAGCAGTTCTTC
TRBD2	TRBV5-1	TRBJ2-7	-	CASSSGGVLVEQYF	TGCGCCAGCAGCTCTGGGGGGGTACTGGTGGAGCAGTACTTC
TRBD1	TRBV7-9	TRBJ2-2	-	CASSPDRVNTGELFF	TGTGCCAGCAGCCCGGACAGGGTGAACACCGGGGAGCTGTTTTTT
-	TRBV30	TRBJ1-1	-	CAWVPGRKNTEAFF	TGTGCCTGGGTCCCGGGGAGGAAGAACACTGAAGCTTTCTTT
-	TRBV30	TRBJ2-1	-	CAWIQGNNEQFF	TGTGCCTGGATCCAGGGCAACAATGAGCAGTTCTTC
TRBD1	TRBV9	TRBJ1-1	-	CASSEGQFTEAFF	TGTGCCAGCAGTGAGGGACAGTTCACTGAAGCTTTCTTT
TRBD1	TRBV6-5	TRBJ1-6	-	CASRRTGGNSPLHF	TGTGCCAGCAGGAGGACAGGGGGTAACTCACCCCTCCACTTT
TRBD2	TRBV7-2	TRBJ2-3	-	CASSLSGLAGETQYF	TGTGCCAGCAGTTTAAGCGGACTAGCGGGGGAGACGCAGTATTTT
-	TRBV19	TRBJ2-6	once	CASSELRGSGANVLTF	TGTGCCAGTAGCGAGCTCCGGGGGTCTGGGGCCAACGTCCTGACTTTC
TRBD2	TRBV27	TRBJ2-7	once	CASSLIGTSGYEQYF	TGTGCCAGCAGTTTAATCGGGACTAGCGGTTACGAGCAGTACTTC
-	TRBV6-1	TRBJ1-5	-	CASSEALLDLQPQHF	TGTGCCAGCAGTGAAGCGCTTCTAGACCTCCAGCCCCAGCATTTT
TRBD2	TRBV5-1	TRBJ2-1	-	CASSFLAGVGVNEQFF	TGCGCCAGCAGCTTCTTAGCGGGAGTAGGGGTGAATGAGCAGTTCTTC
TRBD1	TRBV7-3	TRBJ1-1	-	CASSFGQANTEAFF	TGTGCCAGCAGCTTCGGACAGGCAAACACTGAAGCTTTCTTT
-	TRBV19	TRBJ1-2	-	CASSITGPNYGYTF	TGTGCCAGTAGTATAACGGGTCCGAACTATGGCTACACCTTC
-	TRBV2	TRBJ1-2	once	CASSPDFYGYTF	TGTGCCAGCAGCCCCGACTTTTATGGCTACACCTTC
TRBD2	TRBV3-1/TRBV3-2	TRBJ2-3	-	CASRVGLAGGPNTQYF	TGTGCCAGCAGGGTAGGACTAGCGGGAGGGCCAAATACGCAGTATTTT
-	TRBV10-3	TRBJ2-3	-	CAAHPGPKQRADTQYF	TGTGCCGCCCACCCCGGGCCGAAGCAGCGGGCAGATACGCAGTATTTT
-	TRBV19	TRBJ2-7	-	CASSRDSSSYEQYF	TGTGCCAGTTCGAGGGACTCCAGCTCCTACGAGCAGTACTTC
TRBD1	TRBV11-2	TRBJ1-3	-	CASSLSLPGGGNTIYF	TGTGCCAGCAGCTTAAGTTTACCAGGGGGTGGAAACACCATATATTTT
TRBD1	TRBV30	TRBJ2-7	-	CASRPGQSSYEQYF	TGTGCCTCCAGACCGGGACAGAGCTCCTACGAGCAGTACTTC
-	TRBV28	TRBJ1-2	-	CASSSPAALANYGYTF	TGTGCCAGCAGTTCCCCCGCGGCATTAGCTAACTATGGCTACACCTTC
-	TRBV7-9	TRBJ1-2	-	CASSYPGIDRRGYTF	TGTGCCAGCAGCTACCCTGGCATTGACAGGCGGGGCTACACCTTC
-	TRBV2	TRBJ2-5	-	CASSGDIPPETQYF	TGTGCCAGCAGTGGGGACATCCCCCCAGAGACCCAGTACTTC
TRBD2	TRBV19	TRBJ2-5	-	CASSERLAGLGTQYF	TGTGCCAGTAGTGAGAGGCTAGCGGGACTAGGGACCCAGTACTTC
-	TRBV6-1	TRBJ2-5	-	CASSEDRETQYF	TGTGCCAGCAGTGAAGACCGGGAGACCCAGTACTTC
-	TRBV2	TRBJ2-1	-	CASTPGVYEQFF	TGTGCCAGCACACCAGGGGTCTATGAGCAGTTCTTC
-	TRBV7-9	TRBJ1-6	-	CASSSGDPYNSPLHF	TGTGCCAGCAGCTCGGGGGATCCGTATAATTCACCCCTCCACTTT